The clone carrying this T cell receptor (beta chain) showed up just once. Its specificity is not known. Repertoires were generated with immunoSEQ multiplex PCR, while TCRdb's copy carries only in-frame clones and drops some. Here the sample spans about 49,000 clones, around 94% being singletons. From germline, CDR1 is SGHDT and CDR2 YYEEEE. Trimming took off 4 bases at V and 3 bases at J, with 14 bases between the two ends. This CDR3 region has 15 residues. The data are from a study of OX40 agonist ivuxolimab in advanced cancers. Overall study: Cohort: about 80% men, mean age about 60, aged roughly 23 to 90.

Points from the study as a whole: CD4+ T cells averaged fewer expanded clones than CD8+ T cells.

Blood got drawn at baseline, again on cycle 4 day 1, and then on cycle 7 day 1. The J gene is TRBJ2-4, the V gene TRBV5-6; D possibly corresponds to TRBD2 (6 bases). The sequencing here drew on CD4+ or CD8+ T cells sorted from blood, taken in a trial of the OX40 agonist ivuxolimab. The receptor was derived from an adult with an advanced solid tumor such as melanoma, head and neck, liver or kidney cancer. This CDR3 is CASSPMREDKNIQYF. The CDR3 DNA sequence: TGTGCCAGCAGCCCAATGCGGGAAGACAAAAACATTCAGTACTTC. Combining the CDR3 with reference TRBV5-6 and TRBJ2-4 gives the whole variable domain DAGVTQSPTHLIKTRGQQVTLRCSPKSGHDTVSWYQQALGQGPQFIFQYYEEEERQRGNFPDRFSGHQFPNYSSELNVNALLLGDSALYLCASSPMREDKNIQYFGAGTRLSVL.